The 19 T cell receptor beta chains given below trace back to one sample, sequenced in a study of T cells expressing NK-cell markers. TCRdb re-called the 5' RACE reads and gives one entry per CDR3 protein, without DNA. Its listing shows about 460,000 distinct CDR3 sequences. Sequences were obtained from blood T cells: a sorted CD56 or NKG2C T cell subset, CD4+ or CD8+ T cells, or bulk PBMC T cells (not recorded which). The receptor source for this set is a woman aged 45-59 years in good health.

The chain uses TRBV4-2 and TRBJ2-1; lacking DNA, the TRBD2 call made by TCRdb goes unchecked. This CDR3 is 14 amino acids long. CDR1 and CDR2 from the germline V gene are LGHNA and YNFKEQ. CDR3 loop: CASSHETRTMEQFF.

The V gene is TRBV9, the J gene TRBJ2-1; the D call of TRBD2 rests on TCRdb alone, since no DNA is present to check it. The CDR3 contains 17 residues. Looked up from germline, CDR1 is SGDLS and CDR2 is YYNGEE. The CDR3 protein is CASSVALFGLAGGEQFF.

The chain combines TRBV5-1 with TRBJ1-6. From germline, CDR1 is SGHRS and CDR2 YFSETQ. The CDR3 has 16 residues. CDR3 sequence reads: CASSLVGQRYNSPLHF. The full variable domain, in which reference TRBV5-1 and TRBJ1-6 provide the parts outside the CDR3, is KAGVTQTPRYLIKTRGQQVTLSCSPISGHRSVSWYQQTPGQGLQFLFEYFSETQRNKGNFPGRFSGRQFSNSRSEMNVSTLELGDSALYLCASSLVGQRYNSPLHFGNGTRLTVT.

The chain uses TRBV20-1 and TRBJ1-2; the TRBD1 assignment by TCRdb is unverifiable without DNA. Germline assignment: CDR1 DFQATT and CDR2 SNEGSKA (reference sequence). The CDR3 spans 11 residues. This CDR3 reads CSAPYRGGYTF.

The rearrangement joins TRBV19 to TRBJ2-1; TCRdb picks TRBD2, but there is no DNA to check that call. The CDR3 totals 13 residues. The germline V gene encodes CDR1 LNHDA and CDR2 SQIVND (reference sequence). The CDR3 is CASTRVADNEQFF.

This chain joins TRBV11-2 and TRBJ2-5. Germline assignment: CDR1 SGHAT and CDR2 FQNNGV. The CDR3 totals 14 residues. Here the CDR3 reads CASSLVSSQETQYF. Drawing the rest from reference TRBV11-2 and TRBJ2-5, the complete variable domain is EAGVAQSPRYKIIEKRQSVAFWCNPISGHATLYWYQQILGQGPKLLIQFQNNGVVDDSQLPKDRFSAERLKGVDSTLKIQPAKLEDSAVYLCASSLVSSQETQYFGPGTRLLVL.

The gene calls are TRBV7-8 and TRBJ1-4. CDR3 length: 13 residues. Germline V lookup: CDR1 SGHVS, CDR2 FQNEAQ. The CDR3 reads CASSLGLTEKLFF.

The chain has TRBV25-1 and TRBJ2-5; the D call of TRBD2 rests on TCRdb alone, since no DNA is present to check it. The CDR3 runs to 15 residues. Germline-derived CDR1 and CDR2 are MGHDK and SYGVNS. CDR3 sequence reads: CASSETRGDGETQYF.

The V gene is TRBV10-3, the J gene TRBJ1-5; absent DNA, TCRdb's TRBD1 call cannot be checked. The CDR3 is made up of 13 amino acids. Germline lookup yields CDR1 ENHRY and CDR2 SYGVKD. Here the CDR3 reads CAISEGGGQPQHF.

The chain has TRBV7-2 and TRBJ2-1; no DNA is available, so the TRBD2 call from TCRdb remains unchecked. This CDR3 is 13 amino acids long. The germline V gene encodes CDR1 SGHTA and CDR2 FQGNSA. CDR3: CASSSSLVNEQFF.

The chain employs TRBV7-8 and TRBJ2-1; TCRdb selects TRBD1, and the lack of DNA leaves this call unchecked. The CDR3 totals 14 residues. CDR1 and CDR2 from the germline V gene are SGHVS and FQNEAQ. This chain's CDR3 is CASSSNVQGDEQFF.

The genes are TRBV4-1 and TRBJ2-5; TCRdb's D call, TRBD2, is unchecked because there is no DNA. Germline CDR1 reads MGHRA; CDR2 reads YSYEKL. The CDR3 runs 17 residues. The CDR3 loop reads CASSPLGLAGGRVTQYF.

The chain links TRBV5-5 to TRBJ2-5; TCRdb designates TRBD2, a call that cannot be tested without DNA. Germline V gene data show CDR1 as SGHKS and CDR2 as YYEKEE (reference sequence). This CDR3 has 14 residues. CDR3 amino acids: CASSLIRERETQYF. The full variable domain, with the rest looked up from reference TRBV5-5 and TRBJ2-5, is DAGVTQSPTHLIKTRGQQVTLRCSPISGHKSVSWYQQVLGQGPQFIFQYYEKEERGRGNFPDRFSARQFPNYSSELNVNALLLGDSALYLCASSLIRERETQYFGPGTRLLVL.

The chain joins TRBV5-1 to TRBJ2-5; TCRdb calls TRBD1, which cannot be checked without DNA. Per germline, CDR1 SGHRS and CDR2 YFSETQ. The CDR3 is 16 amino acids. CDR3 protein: CASSSLPTGGQETQYF.

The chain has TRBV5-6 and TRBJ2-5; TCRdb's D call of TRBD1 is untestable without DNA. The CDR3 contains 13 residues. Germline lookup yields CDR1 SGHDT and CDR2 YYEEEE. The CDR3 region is CASSVGGKKTQYF.

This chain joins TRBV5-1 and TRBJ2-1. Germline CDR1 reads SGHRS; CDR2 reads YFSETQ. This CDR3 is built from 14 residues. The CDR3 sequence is CASSLVHGGNEQFF.

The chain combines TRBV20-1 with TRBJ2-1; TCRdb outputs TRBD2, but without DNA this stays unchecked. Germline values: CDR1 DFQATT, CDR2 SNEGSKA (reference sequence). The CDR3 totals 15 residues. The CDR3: CSPGSSSGSMSEQFF.

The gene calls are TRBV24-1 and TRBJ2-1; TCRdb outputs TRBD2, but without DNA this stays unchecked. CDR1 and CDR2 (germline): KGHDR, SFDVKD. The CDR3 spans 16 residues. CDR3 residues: CATSDTGTPRSNEQFF.

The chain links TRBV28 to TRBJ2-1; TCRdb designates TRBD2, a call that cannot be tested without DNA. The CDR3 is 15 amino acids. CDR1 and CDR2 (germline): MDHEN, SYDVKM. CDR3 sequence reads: CASRRRTSGYNEQFF. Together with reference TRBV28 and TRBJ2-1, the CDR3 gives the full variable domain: DVKVTQSSRYLVKRTGEKVFLECVQDMDHENMFWYRQDPGLGLRLIYFSYDVKMKEKGDIPEGYSVSREKKERFSLILESASTNQTSMYLCASRRRTSGYNEQFFGPGTRLTVL.